This T cell receptor beta chain was identified in a study of cytomegalovirus exposure and HLA in healthy donors. Study-level results: Rarity characterized most TCR sequences, yet some public TCRs appeared in many donors.

After removal of 2 bases from V and 4 bases from J, the junction contained 4 bases not matched to a gene. Germline V gene lookup returns CDR1 SGHDT and CDR2 YYEEEE. There are 15 residues in the CDR3. Comment on this clone: Antigen unknown.

The donors were part of the validation cohort, which consisted of some 120 subjects and was separate from the first cohort of under 850 subjects. The protocol was immunoSEQ multiplex PCR, while the TCRdb copy is restricted to in-frame clones and leaves out a portion. The table records over 200,000 clones, around 88% of them present only once. J is TRBJ2-5 and V is TRBV5-6, with 11 bases fitting TRBD2. Sequencing used PBMCs. This sequence was found in a woman between 18 and 29 years old in good health and CMV-seronegative. In nucleotides, the CDR3 is TGTGCCAGCAGCTTACCTAGCGGGAGGAGAGAGACCCAGTACTTC. It specifies CASSLPSGRRETQYF.